The rows below give T cell receptor beta chains drawn from one sample of a study of T cell responses to AZD1222 COVID-19 vaccine. Profiling relied on immunoSEQ multiplex PCR, and the TCRdb table lists in-frame clones only, not all of them. The sample includes about 120,000 clones, approximately 94% seen only once; the top ten take approximately 5%. The starting material was peripheral blood, obtained 28 days after the second AZD1222 dose. Receptors were obtained from an adult who received the AZD1222 COVID-19 vaccine. Both conserved end residues are part of each CDR3. Each record gives: J gene, D gene, V gene, CDR3 protein. A D gene is named only where the DNA matches it firmly.

TRBJ2-7,TRBD2,TRBV18,CASSPPTLAGGYYEQYF
TRBJ1-6,NA,TRBV12-5,CASRQVQVSYNSPLHF
TRBJ1-4,NA,TRBV15,CATSTGTPGMVKLFF
TRBJ2-7,NA,TRBV5-6,CASSFRSRSYEQYF
TRBJ2-5,NA,TRBV19,CASSPGLRGGLQETQYF
TRBJ2-2,NA,TRBV6-5,CASTGSGELFF
TRBJ2-3,NA,TRBV5-4,CASSLLGGSTDTQYF
TRBJ1-1,NA,TRBV13,CASSLRKNTEAFF
TRBJ1-4,NA,TRBV19,CASRSKPTTNEKLFF
TRBJ2-1,NA,TRBV5-1,CASSLRGTYPYNEQFF
TRBJ2-2,NA,TRBV21-1,CASSKWRGLGTGELFF
TRBJ2-3,NA,TRBV27,CASSGEREQGDTQYF
TRBJ1-4,NA,TRBV30,CAWSAGNGDEKLFF
TRBJ1-5,TRBD1,TRBV6-2/TRBV6-3,CASSYLRQGLSNQPQHF
TRBJ2-2,NA,TRBV10-3,CAIQDSLNTGELFF
TRBJ1-2,NA,TRBV6-2/TRBV6-3,CASSGTTGGYTF
TRBJ2-3,NA,TRBV24-1,CATSGTNTDTQYF
TRBJ1-5,TRBD1,TRBV7-8,CASSATGGPQHF
TRBJ2-1,TRBD2,TRBV5-1,CASSLGLARSYNEQFF
TRBJ1-2,NA,TRBV7-2,CASSLGGFNYGYTF
TRBJ2-5,NA,TRBV27,CASSLGKTQYF
TRBJ2-7,NA,TRBV7-2,CASSLQGGFYEQYF
TRBJ1-5,NA,TRBV12-5,CASGLNPDQPQHF
TRBJ2-1,NA,TRBV2,CATSVIALYNEQFF
TRBJ1-1,NA,TRBV15,CATERTPMNTEAFF
TRBJ2-7,NA,TRBV28,CASMSSRSYEQYF
TRBJ2-2,NA,TRBV7-8,CASSLALSGYTGELFF
TRBJ2-5,TRBD2,TRBV19,CASSLGIAGGPKTQYF
TRBJ2-1,TRBD2,TRBV7-2,CASSSLGLTSGGPHEQFF
TRBJ2-5,NA,TRBV25-1,CASNPHGRETQYF
TRBJ2-1,TRBD2,TRBV28,CASSLWGLAETYNEQFF
TRBJ1-1,NA,TRBV9,CASSNPIGVNTEAFF
TRBJ2-7,NA,TRBV10-3,CATMGAYEQYF
TRBJ2-7,NA,TRBV19,CASSIDGGTYEQYF
TRBJ2-3,NA,TRBV11-2,CASSSNPQGDTQYF
TRBJ2-4,NA,TRBV2,CASTKQGGGKNIQYF
TRBJ1-2,NA,TRBV19,CASSSRAINYGYTF
TRBJ2-7,NA,TRBV14,CASSREVGPTFF
TRBJ2-7,NA,TRBV5-1,CASRDLLLSNEQYF
TRBJ1-5,NA,TRBV27,CASRQTGVVPQPQHF
TRBJ1-3,NA,TRBV7-2,CASSSRGGGNTIYF
TRBJ1-2,NA,TRBV7-2,CASSLGQPSHYGYTF
TRBJ1-1,NA,TRBV19,CASSIAAIGTANTEAFF
TRBJ2-3,TRBD1,TRBV6-4,CASSYRQGPPDTQYF